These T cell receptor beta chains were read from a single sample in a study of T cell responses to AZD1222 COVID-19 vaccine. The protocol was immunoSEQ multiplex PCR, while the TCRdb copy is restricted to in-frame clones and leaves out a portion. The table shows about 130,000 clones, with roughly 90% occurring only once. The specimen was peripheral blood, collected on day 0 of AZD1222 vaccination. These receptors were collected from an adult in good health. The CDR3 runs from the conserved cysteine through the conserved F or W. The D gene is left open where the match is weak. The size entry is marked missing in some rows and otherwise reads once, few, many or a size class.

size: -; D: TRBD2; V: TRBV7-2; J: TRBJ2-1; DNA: TGTGCCAGCAGCTCCTCCCGGGACTACCTCATGGTTGAGCAGTTCTTC; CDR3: CASSSSRDYLMVEQFF
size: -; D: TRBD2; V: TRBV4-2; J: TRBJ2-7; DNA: TGTGCCAGCAGCCCCCCACTAGCGGGGAACTACGAGCAGTACTTC; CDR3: CASSPPLAGNYEQYF
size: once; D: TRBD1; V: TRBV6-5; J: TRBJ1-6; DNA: TGTGCCAGCAGTTACTCGATGGGGACAGGCCATTCACCCCTCCACTTT; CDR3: CASSYSMGTGHSPLHF
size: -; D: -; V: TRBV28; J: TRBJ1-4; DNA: TGTGCCAGCAGTTTACGAGGGGCGGGAGAAAAACTGTTTTTT; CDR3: CASSLRGAGEKLFF
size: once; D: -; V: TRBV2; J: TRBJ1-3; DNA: TGTGCCAGCAGGGCAGACTCCGACTCTGGAAACACCATATATTTT; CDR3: CASRADSDSGNTIYF
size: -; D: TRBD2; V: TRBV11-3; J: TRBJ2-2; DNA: TGTGCCAGCAGCCGAATGACAGTGACTAGCGGGGGATCGGCCGGGGAGCTGTTTTTT; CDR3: CASSRMTVTSGGSAGELFF
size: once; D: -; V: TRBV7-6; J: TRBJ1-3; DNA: TGTGCCAGCAGCTTAGAGGGGCCATCGGCAGTTAACTCTGGAAACACCATATATTTT; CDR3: CASSLEGPSAVNSGNTIYF
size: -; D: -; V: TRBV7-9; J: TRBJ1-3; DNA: TGTGCCAGCAGCTTAACTCCTTCCCCCATATATTTT; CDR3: CASSLTPSPIYF
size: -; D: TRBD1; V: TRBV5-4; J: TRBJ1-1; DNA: TGTGCCAGCAGCTTGGGTGTCAGGGGGCGCAAAGACACTGAAGCTTTCTTT; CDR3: CASSLGVRGRKDTEAFF
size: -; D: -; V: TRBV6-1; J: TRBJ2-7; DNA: TGTGCCAGCAGTGGGGGTAGGGGAGACGGGCTCTACGAGCAGTACTTC; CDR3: CASSGGRGDGLYEQYF
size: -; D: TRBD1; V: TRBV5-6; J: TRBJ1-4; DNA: TGTGCCAGCAGCTCTATGGACAGGGAAAAACTGTTTTTT; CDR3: CASSSMDREKLFF
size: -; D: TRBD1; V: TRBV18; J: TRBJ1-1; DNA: TGTGCCAGCTCACTGGGGACAGGGAGCACTGAAGCTTTCTTT; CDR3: CASSLGTGSTEAFF
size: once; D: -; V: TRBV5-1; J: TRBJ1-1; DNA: TGCGCCAGCAGCTTGGGGGCAGACACTGAAGCTTTCTTT; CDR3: CASSLGADTEAFF
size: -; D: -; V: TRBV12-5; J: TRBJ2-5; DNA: TGTGCTAGTGGTGGGGAGAGCGTGGGAGAGACCCAGTACTTC; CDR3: CASGGESVGETQYF
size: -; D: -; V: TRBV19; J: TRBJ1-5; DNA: TGTGCCAGTAGTATAGGTCCCAATAATCAGCCCCAGCATTTT; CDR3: CASSIGPNNQPQHF
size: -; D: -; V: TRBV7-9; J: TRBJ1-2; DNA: TGTGCCAGCAGCTTGACGGCTAATAACTATGGCTACACCTTC; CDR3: CASSLTANNYGYTF
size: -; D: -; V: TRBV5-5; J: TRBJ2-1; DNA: TGTGCCAGCAGCATCCAGACGGCCCTCAATGAGCAGTTCTTC; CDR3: CASSIQTALNEQFF
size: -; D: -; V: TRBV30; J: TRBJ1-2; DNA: TGTGCCTGGAGTCGATTGGTCGGCTACACCTTC; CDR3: CAWSRLVGYTF
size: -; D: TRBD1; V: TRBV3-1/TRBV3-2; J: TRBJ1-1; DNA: TGTGCCAGCACCTCGGACAGGGACGGACTGAACGCTGAAGCTTTCTTT; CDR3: CASTSDRDGLNAEAFF
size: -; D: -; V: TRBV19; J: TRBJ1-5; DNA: TGTGCCAGTAACCTCGGGGCGGGGAGGCCCCAGCATTTT; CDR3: CASNLGAGRPQHF
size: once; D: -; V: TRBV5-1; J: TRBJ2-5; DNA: TGCGCCAGCAGCAAGGGACGCCACCAAGAGACCCAGTACTTC; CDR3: CASSKGRHQETQYF
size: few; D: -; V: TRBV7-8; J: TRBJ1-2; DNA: TGTGCCAGCAGCTTATTAGGGCCGGGCTATGGCTACACCTTC; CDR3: CASSLLGPGYGYTF
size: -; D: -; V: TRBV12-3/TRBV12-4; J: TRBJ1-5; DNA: TGTGCCAGCAGCCTACAGAGGTACCAGCCCCAGCATTTT; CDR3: CASSLQRYQPQHF
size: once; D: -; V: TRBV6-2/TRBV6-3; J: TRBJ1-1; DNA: TGTGCCAGCAGTTACTCCCCTGGGAGGGACACTGAAGCTTTCTTT; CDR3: CASSYSPGRDTEAFF
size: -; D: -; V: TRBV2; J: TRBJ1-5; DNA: TGTGCCAGCAGTGAAAGCAATCAGCCCCAGCATTTT; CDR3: CASSESNQPQHF
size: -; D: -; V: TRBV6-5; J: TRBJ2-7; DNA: TGTGCCAGCAGTTCCGCCGGGACTGGGACCTACGAGCAGTACTTC; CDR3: CASSSAGTGTYEQYF
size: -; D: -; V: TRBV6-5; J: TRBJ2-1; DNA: TGTGCCAGCAGTTACTCGAATAATGAGCAGTTCTTC; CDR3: CASSYSNNEQFF
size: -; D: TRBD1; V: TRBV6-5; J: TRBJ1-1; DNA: TGTGCCAGCAGTTTGACAGGGGCGGTGGACACTGAAGCTTTCTTT; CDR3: CASSLTGAVDTEAFF
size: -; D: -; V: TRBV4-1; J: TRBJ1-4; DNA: TGCGCCAGTATGTCGGCAGAAAAACTGTTTTTT; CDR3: CASMSAEKLFF